This TCR beta chain was observed in a study of CD4 T cells in relation to SARS-CoV-2 and coronaviruses. Study-level background: Of the patients, under 10 were male, 4 female, two Hispanic.

CDR3 length: 15 amino acids. Germline trimming cut 6 bases from V and 7 bases from J; bases unmatched to any gene: 7. CDR1 is MDHEN, CDR2 SYDVKM, per germline. As regards this clone: Its cognate antigen is unknown.

CEF-cultured naive and memory CD4+ T cell DNA got survey-level sequencing. Using immunoSEQ multiplex PCR, the repertoire was profiled, and TCRdb retains in-frame clones only, with some absent. The sample shows tens of thousands of clones, over 75% of them seen only once. The J gene is TRBJ2-1, the V gene TRBV28; TRBD2 matches 12 bases. The specimen sequenced was naive CD4+ T cells from PBMCs, cultured in vitro. The subset: naive CD4+ T cells isolated by negative enrichment. The clonotype was recovered from an adult with COVID-19. CDR3 loop: CASRGLAGGFNEQFF. In DNA, the CDR3 is TGTGCCAGCAGGGGCCTAGCGGGAGGGTTTAATGAGCAGTTCTTC.